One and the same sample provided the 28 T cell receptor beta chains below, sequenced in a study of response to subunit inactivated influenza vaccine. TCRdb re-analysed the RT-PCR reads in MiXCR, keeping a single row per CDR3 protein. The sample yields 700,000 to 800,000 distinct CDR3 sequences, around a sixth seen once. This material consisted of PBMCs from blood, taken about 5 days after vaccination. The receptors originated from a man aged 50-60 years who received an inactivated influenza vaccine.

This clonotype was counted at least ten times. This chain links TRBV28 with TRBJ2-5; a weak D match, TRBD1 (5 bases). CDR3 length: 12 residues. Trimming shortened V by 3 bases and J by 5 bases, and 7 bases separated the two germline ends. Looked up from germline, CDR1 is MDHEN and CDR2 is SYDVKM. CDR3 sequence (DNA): TGTGCCAGCAGTTTTGGGGCGGAGACCCAGTACTTC. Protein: CASSFGAETQYF.

The CDR3 sequence is CASSLGSSPREQYF. For the CDR3, the DNA is TGTGCCAGCAGCTTAGGCAGTTCCCCTAGAGAGCAGTACTTC. The J gene is TRBJ2-7, the V gene TRBV7-9, with D unresolved. V was trimmed by 1 base and J by 7 bases, leaving 14 bases between them. The germline V gene has CDR1 SEHNR and CDR2 FQNEAQ (reference sequence). CDR3 length equals 14 residues.

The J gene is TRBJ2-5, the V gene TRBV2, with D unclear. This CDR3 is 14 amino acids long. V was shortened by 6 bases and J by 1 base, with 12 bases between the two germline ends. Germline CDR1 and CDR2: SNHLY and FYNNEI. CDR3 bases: TGTGCCAGCAGGAGCCTCGTCCGCCAAGAGACCCAGTACTTC. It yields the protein CASRSLVRQETQYF.

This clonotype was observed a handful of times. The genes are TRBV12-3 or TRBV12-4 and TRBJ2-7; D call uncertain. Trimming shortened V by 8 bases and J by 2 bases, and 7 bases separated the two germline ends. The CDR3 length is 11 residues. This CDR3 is CASARAYEQYF. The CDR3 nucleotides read TGTGCCAGCGCAAGGGCCTACGAGCAGTACTTC.

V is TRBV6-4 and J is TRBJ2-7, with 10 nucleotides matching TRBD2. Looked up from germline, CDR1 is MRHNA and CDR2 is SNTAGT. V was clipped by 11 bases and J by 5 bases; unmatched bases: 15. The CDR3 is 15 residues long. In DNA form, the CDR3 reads TGTGCCTACCGGGGGCCGGGACTAGCGTTAGACGAGCAGTACTTC. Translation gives CAYRGPGLALDEQYF.

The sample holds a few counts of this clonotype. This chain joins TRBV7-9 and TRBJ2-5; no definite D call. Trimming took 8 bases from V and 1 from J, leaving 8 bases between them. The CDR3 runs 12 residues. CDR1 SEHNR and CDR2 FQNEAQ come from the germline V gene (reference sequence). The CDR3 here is CASLDFQETQYF. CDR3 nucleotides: TGTGCCAGCCTAGACTTCCAAGAGACCCAGTACTTC.

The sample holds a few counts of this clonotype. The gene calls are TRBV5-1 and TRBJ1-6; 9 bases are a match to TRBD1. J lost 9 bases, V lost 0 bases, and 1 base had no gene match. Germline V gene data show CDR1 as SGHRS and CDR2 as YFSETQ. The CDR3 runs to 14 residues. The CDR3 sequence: CASSLGTGASPLHF. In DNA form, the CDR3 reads TGCGCCAGCAGCTTGGGGACAGGGGCTTCACCCCTCCACTTT.

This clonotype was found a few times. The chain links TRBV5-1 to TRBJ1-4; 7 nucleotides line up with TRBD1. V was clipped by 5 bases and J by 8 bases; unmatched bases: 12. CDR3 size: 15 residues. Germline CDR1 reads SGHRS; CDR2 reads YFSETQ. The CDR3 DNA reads TGCGCCAGCAGGATCGACAGGGTCGCGGGAGAAAAACTGTTTTTT. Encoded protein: CASRIDRVAGEKLFF. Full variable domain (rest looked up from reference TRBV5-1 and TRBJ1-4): KAGVTQTPRYLIKTRGQQVTLSCSPISGHRSVSWYQQTPGQGLQFLFEYFSETQRNKGNFPGRFSGRQFSNSRSEMNVSTLELGDSALYLCASRIDRVAGEKLFFGSGTQLSVL.

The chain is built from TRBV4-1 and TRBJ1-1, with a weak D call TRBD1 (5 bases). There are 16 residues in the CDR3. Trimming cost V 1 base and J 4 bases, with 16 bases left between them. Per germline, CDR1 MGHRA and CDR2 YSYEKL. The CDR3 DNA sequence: TGCGCCAGCAGCCAAGTGGCGGGGTCAGGGCCCACTGAAGCTTTCTTT. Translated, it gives CASSQVAGSGPTEAFF.

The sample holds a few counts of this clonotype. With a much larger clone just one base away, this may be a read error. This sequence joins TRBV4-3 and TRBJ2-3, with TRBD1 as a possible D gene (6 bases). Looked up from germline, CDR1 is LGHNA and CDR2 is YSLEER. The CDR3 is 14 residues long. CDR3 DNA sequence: TGCGCCAGCAGCCAAGACGCGAGGACAGAGACGCAGTATTTT. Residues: CASSQDARTETQYF.

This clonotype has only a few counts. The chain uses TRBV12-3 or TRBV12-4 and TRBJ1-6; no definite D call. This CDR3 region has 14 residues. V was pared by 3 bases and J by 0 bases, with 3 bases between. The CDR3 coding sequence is TGTGCCAGCAGTTTTAACTCCTATAATTCACCCCTCCACTTT. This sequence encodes CASSFNSYNSPLHF.

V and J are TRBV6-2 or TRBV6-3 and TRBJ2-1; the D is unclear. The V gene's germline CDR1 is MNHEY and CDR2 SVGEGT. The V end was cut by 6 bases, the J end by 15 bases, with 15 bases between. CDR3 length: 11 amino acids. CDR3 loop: CASSKGPTGFF. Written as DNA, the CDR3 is TGTGCCAGCAGCAAAGGTCCGACGGGGTTCTTC.

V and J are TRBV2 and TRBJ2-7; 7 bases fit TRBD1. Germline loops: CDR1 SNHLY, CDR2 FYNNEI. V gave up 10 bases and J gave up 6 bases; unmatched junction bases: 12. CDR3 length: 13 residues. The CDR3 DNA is TGTGCCACCAGCAGGGGGAATAATGGCGAGCAGTACTTC. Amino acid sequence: CATSRGNNGEQYF. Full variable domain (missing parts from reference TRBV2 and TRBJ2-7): EPEVTQTPSHQVTQMGQEVILRCVPISNHLYFYWYRQILGQKVEFLVSFYNNEISEKSEIFDDQFSVERPDGSNFTLKIRSTKLEDSAMYFCATSRGNNGEQYFGPGTRLTVT.

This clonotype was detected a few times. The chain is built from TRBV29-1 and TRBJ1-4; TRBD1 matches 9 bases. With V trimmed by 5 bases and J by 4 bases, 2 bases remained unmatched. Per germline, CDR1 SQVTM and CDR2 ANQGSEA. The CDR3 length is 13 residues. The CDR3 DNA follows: TGCAGCGTTCCGGGACAGGGTAATGAAAAACTGTTTTTT. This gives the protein CSVPGQGNEKLFF. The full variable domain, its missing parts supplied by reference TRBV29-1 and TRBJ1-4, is SAVISQKPSRDICQRGTSLTIQCQVDSQVTMMFWYRQQPGQSLTLIATANQGSEATYESGFVIDKFPISRPNLTFSTLTVSNMSPEDSSIYLCSVPGQGNEKLFFGSGTQLSVL.

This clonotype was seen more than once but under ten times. CDR3 residues: CASSSAGGGDGTLYGYTF. In DNA form, the CDR3 reads TGCGCCAGCAGCTCGGCAGGTGGGGGAGACGGGACACTCTATGGCTACACCTTC. The chain combines TRBV5-1 with TRBJ1-2; D is perhaps TRBD1 (6 bases). This CDR3 is built from 18 residues. Germline lookup yields CDR1 SGHRS and CDR2 YFSETQ. V was cut by 3 bases and J by 4 bases, with 25 bases left in between.

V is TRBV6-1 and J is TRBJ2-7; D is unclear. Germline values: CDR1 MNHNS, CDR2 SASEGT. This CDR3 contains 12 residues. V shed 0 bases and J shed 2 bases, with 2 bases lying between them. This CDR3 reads CASSEAPYEQYF. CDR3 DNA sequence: TGTGCCAGCAGTGAAGCACCCTACGAGCAGTACTTC.

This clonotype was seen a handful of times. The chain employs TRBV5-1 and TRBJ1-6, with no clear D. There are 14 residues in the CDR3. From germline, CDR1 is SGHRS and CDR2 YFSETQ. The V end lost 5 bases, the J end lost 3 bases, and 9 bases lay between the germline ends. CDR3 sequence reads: CASRTELYNSPLHF. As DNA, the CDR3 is TGCGCCAGCAGAACGGAGCTCTATAATTCACCCCTCCACTTT.

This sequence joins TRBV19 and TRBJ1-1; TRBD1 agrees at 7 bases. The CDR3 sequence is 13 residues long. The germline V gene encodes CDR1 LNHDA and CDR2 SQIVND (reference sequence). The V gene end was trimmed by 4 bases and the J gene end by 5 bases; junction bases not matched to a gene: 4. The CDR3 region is CASSTLQGTEAFF. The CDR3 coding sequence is TGTGCCAGTAGTACCCTACAGGGGACTGAAGCTTTCTTT.

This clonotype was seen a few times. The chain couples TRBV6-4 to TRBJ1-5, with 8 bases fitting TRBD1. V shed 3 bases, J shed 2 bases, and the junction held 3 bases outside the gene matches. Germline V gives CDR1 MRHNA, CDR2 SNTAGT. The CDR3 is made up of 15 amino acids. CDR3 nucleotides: TGTGCCAGCAGTGATGACAGGGGAGGCAATCAGCCCCAGCATTTT. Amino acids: CASSDDRGGNQPQHF.

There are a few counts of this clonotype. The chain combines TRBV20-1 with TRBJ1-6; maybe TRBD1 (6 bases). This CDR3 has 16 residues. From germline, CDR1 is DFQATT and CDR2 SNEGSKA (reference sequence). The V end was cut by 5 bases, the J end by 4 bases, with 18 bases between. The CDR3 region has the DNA TGCAGTGCTGGGGACACGGTGGGCCCTTATAATTCACCCCTCCACTTT. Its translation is CSAGDTVGPYNSPLHF.

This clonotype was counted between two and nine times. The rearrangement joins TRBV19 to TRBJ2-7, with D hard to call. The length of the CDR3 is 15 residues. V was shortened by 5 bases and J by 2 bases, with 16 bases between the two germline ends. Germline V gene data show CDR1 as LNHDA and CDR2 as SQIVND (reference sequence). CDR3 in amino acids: CASSFSGPSPYEQYF. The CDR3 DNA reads TGTGCCAGTAGTTTTTCCGGGCCGTCCCCCTACGAGCAGTACTTC.

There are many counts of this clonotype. CDR3 sequence reads: CATSRNTGELFF. CDR3 nucleotide sequence: TGTGCCACCAGCAGAAATACCGGGGAGCTGTTTTTT. The rearrangement links TRBV15 to TRBJ2-2, with D uncertain. The V gene's germline CDR1 is LNHNV and CDR2 YYDKDF (reference sequence). The CDR3 has 12 amino acids. Trimming pared 2 bases from V and 5 bases from J, leaving 3 bases between.

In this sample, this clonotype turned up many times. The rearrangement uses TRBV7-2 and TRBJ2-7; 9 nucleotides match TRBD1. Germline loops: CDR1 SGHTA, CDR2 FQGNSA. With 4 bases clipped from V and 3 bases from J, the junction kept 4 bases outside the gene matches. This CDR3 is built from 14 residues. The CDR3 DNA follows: TGTGCCAGCAGCTACACGACAGGGGGCTACGAGCAGTACTTC. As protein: CASSYTTGGYEQYF.

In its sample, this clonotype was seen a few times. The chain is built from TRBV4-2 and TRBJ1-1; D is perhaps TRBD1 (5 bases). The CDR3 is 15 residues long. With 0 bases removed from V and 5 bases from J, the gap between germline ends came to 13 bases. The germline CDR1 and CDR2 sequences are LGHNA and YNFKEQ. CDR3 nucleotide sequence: TGTGCCAGCAGCCAAGACGAAAAGGGGAGGACTGAAGCTTTCTTT. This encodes CASSQDEKGRTEAFF.

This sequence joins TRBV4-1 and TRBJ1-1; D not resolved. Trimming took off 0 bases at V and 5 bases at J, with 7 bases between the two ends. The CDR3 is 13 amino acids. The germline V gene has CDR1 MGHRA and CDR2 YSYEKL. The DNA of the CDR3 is TGCGCCAGCAGCCAAGAAATGCGGACTGAAGCTTTCTTT. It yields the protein CASSQEMRTEAFF.

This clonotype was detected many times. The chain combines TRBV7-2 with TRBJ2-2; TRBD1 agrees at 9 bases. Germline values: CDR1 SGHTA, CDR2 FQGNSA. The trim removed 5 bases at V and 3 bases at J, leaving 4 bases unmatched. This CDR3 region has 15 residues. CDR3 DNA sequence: TGTGCCAGCAGCGCACAGGGGGCTTACACCGGGGAGCTGTTTTTT. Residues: CASSAQGAYTGELFF.

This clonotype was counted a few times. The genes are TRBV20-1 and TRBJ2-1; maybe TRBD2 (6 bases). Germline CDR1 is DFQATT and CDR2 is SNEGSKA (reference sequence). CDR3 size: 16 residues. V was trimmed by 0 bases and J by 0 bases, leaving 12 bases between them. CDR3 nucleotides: TGCAGTGCTAGAGATGTGCGACTAGACTCCTACAATGAGCAGTTCTTC. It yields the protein CSARDVRLDSYNEQFF.

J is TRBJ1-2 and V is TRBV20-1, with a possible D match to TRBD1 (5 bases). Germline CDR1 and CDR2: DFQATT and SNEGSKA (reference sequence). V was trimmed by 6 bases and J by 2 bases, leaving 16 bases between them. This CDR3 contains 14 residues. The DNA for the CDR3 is TGCAGTGCCCCCAGCCTCTCAGGGAACTATGGCTACACCTTC. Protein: CSAPSLSGNYGYTF.